What follows are 7 T cell receptor beta chains derived from one specimen sequenced in a study of T cell clonality in common variable immunodeficiency (dated by TCRdb to about 2015). The method behind the library was the immunoSEQ multiplex PCR assay. The clones in this table, taken by TCRdb from immuneACCESS, are in-frame only. Not every clone is retained; where verified, under half of the shortfall comes from an unresolved V gene, and the cause of the rest is unknown. The table shows around 57,000 clones here, with no singletons. 3.4% of the sample comes from the top ten. The sample was peripheral blood mononuclear cells. These receptors all stem from a person aged 18 to 75 in good health.

This clone has only a few counts. CDR3 amino acids: CASSLQGRSYNSPLHF. The covered CDR3 bases are TGTGCCAGCAGCTTACAGGGGCGCTCCTATAATTCACCC. The V and J genes are TRBV7-3 and TRBJ1-6, with TRBD1 as a possible D gene (6 bases). The CDR3 is cut off 3 residues early in the read; its end comes from the germline J gene. CDR1 and CDR2 (germline): SGHTA, FQGTGA. This CDR3 region has 16 residues. V lost 2 bases to trimming and J lost 0 bases, with 8 bases between them.

This clone came up many times. The read terminates 3 residues before the CDR3 end, so the remaining end is supplied by the germline J gene. This chain uses TRBV20-1 with TRBJ2-3; 10 nucleotides match TRBD2. This CDR3 region has 17 residues. Germline-derived CDR1 and CDR2 are DFQATT and SNEGSKA (reference sequence). V shed 0 bases and J 3 bases; nucleotides not matched to a gene: 9. The CDR3 here is CSARDPGMGLATDTQYF. The sequenced CDR3 bases are TGCAGTGCTAGAGATCCCGGGATGGGACTAGCGACAGATACG.

This clone has at least ten counts. The observed sequence ends 3 residues before the CDR3 terminus, with the missing tail filled in from the germline J gene. The chain employs TRBV11-3 and TRBJ1-3; D is ambiguous. CDR1 and CDR2 from the germline V gene are SGHNT and YENEEA. V was clipped by 2 bases and J by 2 bases, with 10 bases between them. This CDR3 region has 15 residues. CDR3: CASSLLSLAGNTIYF. The sequenced part of the CDR3 DNA is TGTGCCAGCAGCTTATTGTCGTTAGCTGGAAACACC.

This clone came up many times. The read finishes 3 residues shy of the CDR3 end, and the germline J gene is used to complete it. V gene TRBV18 combines with J gene TRBJ1-3; D is ambiguous. V lost 0 bases and J lost 0, with 6 bases in between. Looked up from germline, CDR1 is KGHSH and CDR2 is LQKENI. CDR3 length: 15 residues. The CDR3 bases that were read are TGTGCCAGCTCACCACCGGCCATCTCTGGAAACACC. Protein sequence: CASSPPAISGNT. The full CDR3 sequence reads CASSPPAISGNTIYF.

A word on this clone: The read finishes 3 residues shy of the CDR3 end, and the germline J gene is used to complete it. V is TRBV18 and J is TRBJ2-7; a weak D match, TRBD2 (7 bases). Deletions cut 1 base from V and 4 bases from J, with 11 bases between. The germline gives CDR1 KGHSH, CDR2 LQKENI. The CDR3 covers 14 residues. CDR3 protein: CASSPQGGRYEQYF. The part of the CDR3 DNA that was read is TGTGCCAGCTCACCACAGGGGGGGCGGTACGAG.

There are many counts of this clone. The missing CDR3 end, 3 residues past where the read stops, is filled in from the germline J gene. The V gene is TRBV30, the J gene TRBJ1-1; 10 bases fit TRBD1. Germline V CDR1 and CDR2: GTSNPN, SVGIG (reference sequence). V trimming: 8 bases; J trimming: 0 bases; junction bases outside the gene matches: 9. The CDR3 runs to 15 residues. The CDR3 bases that were read are TGTGCCAGACAAGGACAGGGGGAAATGAACACTGAA. Protein: CARQGQGEMNTE. The entire CDR3 protein is CARQGQGEMNTEAFF. Complete variable domain (other parts from reference TRBV30 and TRBJ1-1): SQTIHQWPATLVQPVGSPLSLECTVEGTSNPNLYWYRQAAGRGLQLLFYSVGIGQISSEVPQNLSASRPQDRQFILSSKKLLLSDSGFYLCARQGQGEMNTEAFFGQGTRLTVV.

There are many counts of this clone. The CDR3 end falls 3 residues outside the read, so it is completed with the germline J gene. This chain connects TRBV14 to TRBJ2-3; 12 bases line up with TRBD2. The CDR3 covers 16 residues. After removal of 4 bases from V and 3 bases from J, the junction contained 5 bases not matched to a gene. Germline V lookup: CDR1 SGHDN, CDR2 FVKESK. Incomplete CDR3 DNA: TGTGCCAGCAGCCTTACTAGCGGGAGGCCGACAGATACG. This sequence encodes CASSLTSGRPTDT. The whole CDR3 sequence is CASSLTSGRPTDTQYF.